These 12 T cell receptor beta chains originate from one sample sequenced in a study of blood T cell repertoires in COVID-19. The protocol was immunoSEQ multiplex PCR, while the TCRdb copy is restricted to in-frame clones and leaves out a portion. This sample has about 220,000 clones, with around four fifths found just once. Sequencing was done on a sample of PBMCs or T cells enriched from blood (not recorded which). Every receptor here comes from a woman aged 35 to 49 who had been exposed to COVID-19.

The rearrangement uses TRBV7-2 and TRBJ2-7; 7 nucleotides agree with TRBD2. This CDR3 region has 12 residues. Trimming at V came to 4 bases and at J to 5 bases, leaving 2 bases not matched to a gene. Germline CDR1 and CDR2: SGHTA and FQGNSA. CDR3 in amino acids: CASSWGGNEQYF. The CDR3 DNA follows: TGTGCCAGCAGCTGGGGGGGGAACGAGCAGTACTTC. Combining the CDR3 with reference TRBV7-2 and TRBJ2-7 gives the whole variable domain GAGVSQSPSNKVTEKGKDVELRCDPISGHTALYWYRQSLGQGLEFLIYFQGNSAPDKSGLPSDRFSAERTGGSVSTLTIQRTQQEDSAVYLCASSWGGNEQYFGPGTRLTVT.

This chain links TRBV7-2 with TRBJ1-3; maybe TRBD1 (6 bases). Trimming took off 5 bases at V and 4 bases at J, with 12 bases between the two ends. This CDR3 region has 14 residues. CDR1 and CDR2 (germline): SGHTA, FQGNSA. This CDR3 reads CASSLHRAGNTIYF. CDR3 nucleotide sequence: TGTGCCAGCAGCCTGCACAGGGCCGGAAACACCATATATTTT.

The CDR3 bases are TGTGCCAGCAGTGAGAAGTATGGGAGGGGAAACATTCAGTACTTC. Encoded protein: CASSEKYGRGNIQYF. This chain connects TRBV2 to TRBJ2-4; 7 nucleotides match TRBD2. Looked up from germline, CDR1 is SNHLY and CDR2 is FYNNEI. This CDR3 has 15 amino acids. V lost 3 bases and J lost 6; bases outside the gene matches: 8.

This clone was detected once. This chain connects TRBV6-2 or TRBV6-3 to TRBJ2-7, with D maybe TRBD2 (5 bases). CDR1 is MNHEY and CDR2 is SVGEGT in the germline V gene. V dropped 5 bases and J dropped 0 bases, with 14 bases sitting between them. CDR3 length equals 15 residues. For the CDR3, the DNA is TGTGCCAGCAGTAAGGGCCAGCGGAGCTCCTACGAGCAGTACTTC. Residues: CASSKGQRSSYEQYF.

J is TRBJ2-1 and V is TRBV4-1, with 12 nucleotides matching TRBD2. Germline V gives CDR1 MGHRA, CDR2 YSYEKL. The length of the CDR3 is 17 residues. Trimming took 2 bases from V and 7 from J; bases not matched to a gene: 9. The CDR3 protein is CASSQKPTSGGFNEQFF. In DNA form, the CDR3 reads TGCGCCAGCAGCCAAAAGCCAACTAGCGGGGGGTTTAATGAGCAGTTCTTC.

The CDR3 here is CASSLQGAYNSPLHF. The CDR3 coding sequence is TGCGCCAGCAGCTTGCAAGGGGCCTATAATTCACCCCTCCACTTT. This chain joins TRBV5-1 and TRBJ1-6; TRBD1 is a possible D gene (5 bases). Germline V gene data show CDR1 as SGHRS and CDR2 as YFSETQ. V was trimmed by 1 base and J by 2 bases, leaving 7 bases between them. The CDR3 length is 15 residues.

V usage is TRBV6-5 and J usage is TRBJ2-1, with 10 bases fitting TRBD1. The CDR3 has 16 residues. The trim removed 4 bases at V and 9 bases at J, leaving 12 bases unmatched. Germline lookup yields CDR1 MNHEY and CDR2 SVGAGI. The CDR3 sequence is CASSLLGTGEGSEQFF. The CDR3 DNA reads as TGTGCCAGCAGTTTATTGGGGACAGGGGAAGGTAGTGAGCAGTTCTTC.

This rearrangement joins TRBV5-6 to TRBJ1-2, with no clear D. Trimming stripped 1 base from V and 4 bases from J, with 8 bases between. In germline, CDR1 is SGHDT, CDR2 YYEEEE. The CDR3 has 13 residues. CDR3 region: CASSLWAAYGYTF. The CDR3 DNA sequence: TGTGCCAGCAGCTTGTGGGCAGCCTATGGCTACACCTTC.

This rearrangement joins TRBV9 to TRBJ2-5; possible D gene TRBD1, 5 bases. The V end lost 0 bases, the J end lost 5 bases, and 14 bases lay between the germline ends. Germline CDR1 SGDLS, CDR2 YYNGEE. This CDR3 comprises 15 residues. This CDR3 is CASSVDSPPGETQYF. For the CDR3, the DNA is TGTGCCAGCAGCGTAGACAGTCCCCCAGGGGAGACCCAGTACTTC.

The V gene is TRBV28, the J gene TRBJ2-6, with TRBD2 matching over 9 bases. The germline V gene encodes CDR1 MDHEN and CDR2 SYDVKM. With 2 bases clipped from V and 0 bases from J, the junction kept 2 bases outside the gene matches. This CDR3 contains 17 residues. The DNA for the CDR3 is TGTGCCAGCAGTTTACCTAGCGGGATCTCTGGGGCCAACGTCCTGACTTTC. It translates to CASSLPSGISGANVLTF.

This sequence joins TRBV5-6 and TRBJ1-3, with no clear D. This CDR3 has 14 residues. CDR1 SGHDT and CDR2 YYEEEE come from the germline V gene. The V and J ends lost 2 bases and 0 bases respectively, with 6 bases between them. The CDR3 DNA reads as TGTGCCAGCAGCTTAAGAGGCTCTGGAAACACCATATATTTT. It codes for CASSLRGSGNTIYF. The full variable domain, in which reference TRBV5-6 and TRBJ1-3 provide the parts outside the CDR3, is DAGVTQSPTHLIKTRGQQVTLRCSPKSGHDTVSWYQQALGQGPQFIFQYYEEEERQRGNFPDRFSGHQFPNYSSELNVNALLLGDSALYLCASSLRGSGNTIYFGEGSWLTVV.

V usage is TRBV11-1 and J usage is TRBJ1-4; D gene unclear. The germline gives CDR1 SGHAT, CDR2 FQDESV (reference sequence). This CDR3 contains 15 residues. The V and J ends lost 2 bases and 3 bases respectively, with 10 bases between them. This CDR3 is CASSLSGFANEKLFF. The CDR3 bases are TGTGCCAGCAGCTTAAGCGGGTTTGCTAATGAAAAACTGTTTTTT.